These 23 T cell receptor beta chains originate from one sample sequenced in a study of blood T cell repertoires in COVID-19. Here immunoSEQ multiplex PCR was the method, and the copy in TCRdb shows in-frame clones only, minus some. The table includes 350,000 to 400,000 clones, approximately 90% detected once. Sequencing was done on a sample of PBMCs or T cells enriched from blood (not recorded which). These receptor sequences come from a man aged 18 to 30 who had recovered from COVID-19.

The chain is built from TRBV7-7 and TRBJ1-1; D is possibly TRBD1 (5 bases). Trimming took off 5 bases at V and 4 bases at J, with 11 bases between the two ends. CDR1 SSHAT and CDR2 FNYEAQ come from the germline V gene (reference sequence). The CDR3 has 13 residues. The CDR3 nucleotides are TGTGCCAGCAGCGCTACAAGGGGCACTGAAGCTTTCTTT. Protein: CASSATRGTEAFF.

This chain connects TRBV13 to TRBJ2-2, with D hard to call. The germline V and J ends were trimmed by 4 bases and 7 bases, with 10 bases remaining between them. Germline CDR1 reads PRHDT; CDR2 reads FYEKMQ (reference sequence). The CDR3 runs to 13 residues. The CDR3 DNA is TGTGCCAGCAGCTACGAGTCCGGCGGGGAGCTGTTTTTT. It codes for CASSYESGGELFF.

The chain is built from TRBV6-5 and TRBJ2-7; TRBD1 matches 7 bases. Per germline, CDR1 MNHEY and CDR2 SVGAGI. The CDR3 is made up of 12 amino acids. The V segment lost 5 bases and the J segment 8 bases; nucleotides outside the gene matches: 6. The CDR3 DNA follows: TGTGCCAGCAGTATGACAGGGACCAAGCAGTACTTC. Translation: CASSMTGTKQYF.

The V gene is TRBV6-5, the J gene TRBJ2-2; 7 nucleotides align to TRBD1. After removal of 4 bases from V and 3 bases from J, the junction contained 2 bases not matched to a gene. Germline CDR1 and CDR2: MNHEY and SVGAGI. This CDR3 is built from 14 residues. This CDR3 reads CASSWDRDTGELFF. CDR3 in DNA: TGTGCCAGCAGTTGGGACAGAGACACCGGGGAGCTGTTTTTT.

This chain uses TRBV2 with TRBJ2-1; D perhaps matches TRBD1 (6 bases). The ends were cut back, 7 bases at V and 7 bases at J, with 11 bases in the middle. The CDR3 contains 12 residues. The germline V gene encodes CDR1 SNHLY and CDR2 FYNNEI. The CDR3, as DNA: TGTGCCAGCACCACAGGGTTTAATGAGCAGTTCTTC. It translates to CASTTGFNEQFF.

The chain uses TRBV27 and TRBJ1-2; the D gene is possibly TRBD1 (5 bases). Trimming removed 3 bases from V and 9 bases from J, with 14 bases in between. Germline CDR1 reads MNHEY; CDR2 reads SMNVEV (reference sequence). This CDR3 contains 13 residues. This CDR3 reads CASSFQRGRRYTF. In nucleotides, the CDR3 is TGTGCCAGCAGTTTTCAAAGGGGCCGGCGCTACACCTTC.

J is TRBJ1-5 and V is TRBV19; 10 nucleotides match TRBD1. Germline values: CDR1 LNHDA, CDR2 SQIVND (reference sequence). V shed 4 bases, J shed 9 bases, and the junction held 12 bases outside the gene matches. The length of the CDR3 is 16 residues. CDR3 in amino acids: CASSRGTGAIQGPQHF. The CDR3 DNA is TGTGCCAGTAGTAGGGGGACAGGGGCTATCCAGGGGCCCCAGCATTTT.

The chain uses TRBV11-2 and TRBJ2-5; 12 bases are a match to TRBD2. Trimming at V came to 5 bases and at J to 7 bases, leaving 5 bases not matched to a gene. Germline CDR1 reads SGHAT; CDR2 reads FQNNGV. The CDR3 totals 14 residues. The CDR3 is CASSRLAGDGTQYF. CDR3 bases: TGTGCCAGCAGCCGACTAGCGGGGGACGGGACCCAGTACTTC.

The V and J genes are TRBV7-2 and TRBJ2-7; TRBD1 is a possible D gene (6 bases). Germline values: CDR1 SGHTA, CDR2 FQGNSA. The CDR3 consists of 14 residues. The ends were cut back, 2 bases at V and 6 bases at J, with 14 bases in the middle. The CDR3 spells CASSLSGDYSEQYF. In DNA form, the CDR3 reads TGTGCCAGCAGCTTATCAGGGGATTACTCCGAGCAGTACTTC. The full variable domain, its missing parts supplied by reference TRBV7-2 and TRBJ2-7, is GAGVSQSPSNKVTEKGKDVELRCDPISGHTALYWYRQSLGQGLEFLIYFQGNSAPDKSGLPSDRFSAERTGGSVSTLTIQRTQQEDSAVYLCASSLSGDYSEQYFGPGTRLTVT.

The chain has TRBV7-2 and TRBJ1-4, with 9 bases matching TRBD1. Germline trimming cut 1 base from V and 7 bases from J; bases unmatched to any gene: 4. The germline CDR1 and CDR2 sequences are SGHTA and FQGNSA. This CDR3 has 15 amino acids. The CDR3: CASSLGGTGFEKLFF. CDR3 in DNA: TGTGCCAGCAGCTTAGGTGGGACAGGGTTTGAAAAACTGTTTTTT. Full variable domain (remainder filled in from reference TRBV7-2 and TRBJ1-4): GAGVSQSPSNKVTEKGKDVELRCDPISGHTALYWYRQSLGQGLEFLIYFQGNSAPDKSGLPSDRFSAERTGGSVSTLTIQRTQQEDSAVYLCASSLGGTGFEKLFFGSGTQLSVL.

This chain links TRBV5-1 with TRBJ2-3; no firm D call. Trimming stripped 0 bases from V and 5 bases from J, with 4 bases between. The germline CDR1 and CDR2 sequences are SGHRS and YFSETQ. There are 12 residues in the CDR3. In DNA form, the CDR3 reads TGCGCCAGCAGCTTGGGTATAGATACGCAGTATTTT. Its protein product is CASSLGIDTQYF.

This chain links TRBV27 with TRBJ2-5, with TRBD2 as a possible D gene (6 bases). CDR3 size: 14 residues. The V gene lost 5 bases and the J gene lost 2 bases, with 12 bases spanning the gap. Germline values: CDR1 MNHEY, CDR2 SMNVEV (reference sequence). The CDR3 DNA follows: TGTGCCAGCAGTACTCGGGGGAAACAAGAGACCCAGTACTTC. This encodes CASSTRGKQETQYF.

This clone showed up just once. The rearrangement links TRBV20-1 to TRBJ2-2; D call uncertain. The CDR3 spans 11 residues. Trimming removed 6 bases from V and 7 bases from J, with 9 bases in between. Germline CDR1 is DFQATT and CDR2 is SNEGSKA (reference sequence). Here the CDR3 DNA reads TGCAGTGCACCACTATTCGGGGAGCTGTTTTTT. Amino acid sequence: CSAPLFGELFF.

This clone was recorded once. The chain has TRBV11-2 and TRBJ1-4; D is unclear. This CDR3 is built from 15 residues. Germline CDR1 is SGHAT and CDR2 is FQNNGV. Trimming took off 1 base at V and 4 bases at J, with 10 bases between the two ends. The CDR3 DNA follows: TGTGCCAGCAGCTTAGGTCCAGGCAATAATGAAAAACTGTTTTTT. Its translation is CASSLGPGNNEKLFF.

V is TRBV19 and J is TRBJ1-1; perhaps TRBD1 as D (6 bases). The CDR3 loop spans 14 amino acids. The V and J ends lost 10 bases and 5 bases respectively, with 20 bases between them. From germline, CDR1 is LNHDA and CDR2 SQIVND (reference sequence). Here the CDR3 reads CATTAPRGGTEAFF. Here the CDR3 DNA reads TGTGCCACCACTGCTCCGAGAGGGGGAACTGAAGCTTTCTTT.

The chain has TRBV15 and TRBJ2-3, with unresolved D. The germline CDR1 and CDR2 sequences are LNHNV and YYDKDF (reference sequence). The length of the CDR3 is 12 residues. The V end was cut by 1 base, the J end by 6 bases, with 5 bases between. The CDR3 loop reads CATSRVGDTQYF. The CDR3 DNA reads TGTGCCACCAGCAGAGTCGGGGATACGCAGTATTTT.

This clone was detected only a few times. The V and J genes are TRBV5-5 and TRBJ2-2, with 7 bases lining up with TRBD1. Germline V CDR1 and CDR2: SGHKS, YYEKEE (reference sequence). With V trimmed by 5 bases and J by 3 bases, 4 bases remained unmatched. The CDR3 contains 14 residues. The CDR3 bases are TGTGCCAGCAGTAAACAGGGGTACACCGGGGAGCTGTTTTTT. Protein sequence: CASSKQGYTGELFF.

This chain connects TRBV7-3 to TRBJ2-3, with a tentative D call TRBD1 (5 bases). Trimming shortened V by 3 bases and J by 5 bases, and 12 bases separated the two germline ends. Germline V gives CDR1 SGHTA, CDR2 FQGTGA. The CDR3 covers 14 residues. CDR3 DNA sequence: TGTGCCAGCAGCTTGGCTACCCAGGGAGATACGCAGTATTTT. This sequence encodes CASSLATQGDTQYF.

The V gene is TRBV28, the J gene TRBJ2-7; 8 nucleotides match TRBD1. CDR3 length equals 15 residues. Germline values: CDR1 MDHEN, CDR2 SYDVKM. With 8 bases clipped from V and 1 base from J, the junction kept 10 bases outside the gene matches. CDR3 DNA: TGTGCCAGCGGTGATCCAGGGGGCCTATCCTACGAGCAGTACTTC. This encodes CASGDPGGLSYEQYF.

This chain joins TRBV19 and TRBJ1-5; 7 bases fit TRBD1. Germline V lookup: CDR1 LNHDA, CDR2 SQIVND (reference sequence). The length of the CDR3 is 14 residues. The trim removed 5 bases at V and 6 bases at J, leaving 7 bases unmatched. The CDR3 sequence is CASSEQGVSQPQHF. The CDR3 DNA is TGTGCCAGTAGTGAGCAGGGGGTATCTCAGCCCCAGCATTTT.

V is TRBV5-4 and J is TRBJ2-5, with 9 nucleotides matching TRBD1. The CDR3 spans 14 residues. Germline V gene data show CDR1 as SGHNT and CDR2 as YYREEE (reference sequence). The trim removed 3 bases at V and 5 bases at J, leaving 5 bases unmatched. CDR3 coding DNA: TGTGCCAGCAGCTCACAGGGGGCTGTGGAGACCCAGTACTTC. This gives the protein CASSSQGAVETQYF.

V is TRBV28 and J is TRBJ2-7; D might be TRBD1 (5 bases). CDR1 MDHEN and CDR2 SYDVKM come from the germline V gene. The V gene lost 2 bases and the J gene lost 0 bases, with 8 bases spanning the gap. This CDR3 contains 14 residues. CDR3 loop: CASSLGQHSYEQYF. The CDR3 DNA sequence: TGTGCCAGCAGTTTAGGACAACACTCCTACGAGCAGTACTTC.

This chain links TRBV6-6 with TRBJ2-7; D may be TRBD2 (5 bases). This CDR3 region has 16 residues. V gave up 2 bases and J gave up 2 bases, with 16 bases separating them. From germline, CDR1 is MNHNY and CDR2 SVGAGI (reference sequence). The CDR3 is CASSYLGGPGAYEQYF. The CDR3 DNA reads TGTGCCAGCAGTTACCTTGGCGGGCCCGGCGCCTACGAGCAGTACTTC.